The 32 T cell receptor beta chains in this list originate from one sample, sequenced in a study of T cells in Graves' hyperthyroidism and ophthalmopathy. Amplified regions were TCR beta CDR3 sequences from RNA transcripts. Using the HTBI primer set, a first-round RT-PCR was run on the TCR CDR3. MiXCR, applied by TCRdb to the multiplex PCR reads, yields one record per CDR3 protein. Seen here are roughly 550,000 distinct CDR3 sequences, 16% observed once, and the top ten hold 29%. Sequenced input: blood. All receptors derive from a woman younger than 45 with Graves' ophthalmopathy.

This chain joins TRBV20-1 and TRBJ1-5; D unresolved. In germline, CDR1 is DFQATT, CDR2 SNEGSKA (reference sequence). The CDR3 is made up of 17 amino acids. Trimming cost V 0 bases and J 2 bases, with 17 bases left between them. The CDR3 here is CSARDLTRETGNQPQHF. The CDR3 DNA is TGCAGTGCTAGAGATTTAACGAGGGAAACGGGCAATCAGCCCCAGCATTTT.

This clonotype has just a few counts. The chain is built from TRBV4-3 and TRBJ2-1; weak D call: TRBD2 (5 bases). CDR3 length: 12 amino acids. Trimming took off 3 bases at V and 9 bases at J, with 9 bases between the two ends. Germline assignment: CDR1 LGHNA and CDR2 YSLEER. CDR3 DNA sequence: TGCGCCAGCAGCCAGCGGGTGGGTGAGCAGTTCTTC. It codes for CASSQRVGEQFF.

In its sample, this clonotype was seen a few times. Written as DNA, the CDR3 is TGTGCCAGCAGTTCATCGGGAGGTAACAATGAGCAGTTCTTC. This sequence encodes CASSSSGGNNEQFF. V gene TRBV12-3 or TRBV12-4 combines with J gene TRBJ2-1; 7 positions agree with TRBD2. The V segment lost 4 bases and the J segment 5 bases; nucleotides outside the gene matches: 5. The CDR3 is made up of 14 amino acids.

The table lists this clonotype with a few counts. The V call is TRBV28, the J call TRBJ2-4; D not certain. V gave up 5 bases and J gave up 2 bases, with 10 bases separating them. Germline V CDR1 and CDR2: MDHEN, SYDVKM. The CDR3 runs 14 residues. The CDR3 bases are TGTGCCAGCAGTGCACAGAACCCCAAAAACATTCAGTACTTC. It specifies CASSAQNPKNIQYF.

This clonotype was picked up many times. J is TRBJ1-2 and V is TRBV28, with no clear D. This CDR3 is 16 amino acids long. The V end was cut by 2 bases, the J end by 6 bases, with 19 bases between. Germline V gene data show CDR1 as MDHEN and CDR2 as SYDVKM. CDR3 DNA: TGTGCCAGCAGTTTACTCGACCCCCTCTCGGCTAATGGCTACACCTTC. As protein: CASSLLDPLSANGYTF.

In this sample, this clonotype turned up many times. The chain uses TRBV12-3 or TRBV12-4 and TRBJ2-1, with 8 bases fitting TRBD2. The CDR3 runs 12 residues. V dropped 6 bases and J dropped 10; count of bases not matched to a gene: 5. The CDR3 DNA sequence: TGTGCCAGCAGCCCGGGACTAGGGGAGCAGTTCTTC. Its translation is CASSPGLGEQFF.

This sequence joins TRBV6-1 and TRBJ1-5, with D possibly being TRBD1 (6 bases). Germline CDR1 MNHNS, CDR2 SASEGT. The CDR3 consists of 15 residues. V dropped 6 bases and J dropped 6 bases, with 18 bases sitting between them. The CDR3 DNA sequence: TGTGCCAGCAGCCCTACCACAGGGTTCAGTCAGCCCCAGCATTTT. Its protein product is CASSPTTGFSQPQHF.

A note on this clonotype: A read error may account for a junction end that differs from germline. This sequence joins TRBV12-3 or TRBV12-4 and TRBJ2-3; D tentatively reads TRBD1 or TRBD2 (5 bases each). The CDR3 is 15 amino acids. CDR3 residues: CANSLGGWGTDTQYF. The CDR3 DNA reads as TGTGCCAACAGTTTGGGTGGATGGGGGACAGATACGCAGTATTTT.

The CDR3 nucleotides read TGTGCCAGCAGCTCCGGGACTAGCGGAGCCAATGAGCAGTTCTTC. Its protein is CASSSGTSGANEQFF. This rearrangement joins TRBV27 to TRBJ2-1; 11 bases agree with TRBD2. The length of the CDR3 is 15 residues. From germline, CDR1 is MNHEY and CDR2 SMNVEV (reference sequence). V shed 6 bases and J 6 bases; nucleotides not matched to a gene: 7.

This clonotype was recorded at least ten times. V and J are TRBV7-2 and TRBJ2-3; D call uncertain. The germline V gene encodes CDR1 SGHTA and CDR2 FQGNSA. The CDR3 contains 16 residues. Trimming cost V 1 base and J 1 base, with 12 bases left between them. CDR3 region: CASSLVGVMGTDTQYF. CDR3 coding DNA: TGTGCCAGCAGCTTAGTAGGCGTGATGGGCACAGATACGCAGTATTTT. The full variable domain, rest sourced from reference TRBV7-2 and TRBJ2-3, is GAGVSQSPSNKVTEKGKDVELRCDPISGHTALYWYRQSLGQGLEFLIYFQGNSAPDKSGLPSDRFSAERTGGSVSTLTIQRTQQEDSAVYLCASSLVGVMGTDTQYFGPGTRLTVL.

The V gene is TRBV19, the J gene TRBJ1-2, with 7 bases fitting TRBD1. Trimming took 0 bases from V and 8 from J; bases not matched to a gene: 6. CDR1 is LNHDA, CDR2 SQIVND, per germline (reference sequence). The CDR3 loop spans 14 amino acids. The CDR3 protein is CASSIERGPTGYTF. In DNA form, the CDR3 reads TGTGCCAGTAGTATAGAAAGGGGGCCGACGGGCTACACCTTC. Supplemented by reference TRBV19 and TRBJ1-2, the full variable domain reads DGGITQSPKYLFRKEGQNVTLSCEQNLNHDAMYWYRQDPGQGLRLIYYSQIVNDFQKGDIAEGYSVSREKKESFPLTVTSAQKNPTAFYLCASSIERGPTGYTFGSGTRLTVV.

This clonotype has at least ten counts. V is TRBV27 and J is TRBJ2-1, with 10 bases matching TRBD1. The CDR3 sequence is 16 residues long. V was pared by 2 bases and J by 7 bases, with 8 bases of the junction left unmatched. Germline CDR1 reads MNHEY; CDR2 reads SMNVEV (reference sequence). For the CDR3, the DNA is TGTGCCAGCAGTTTAAGGGGGGACAGGGGTAGGAATGAGCAGTTCTTC. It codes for CASSLRGDRGRNEQFF.

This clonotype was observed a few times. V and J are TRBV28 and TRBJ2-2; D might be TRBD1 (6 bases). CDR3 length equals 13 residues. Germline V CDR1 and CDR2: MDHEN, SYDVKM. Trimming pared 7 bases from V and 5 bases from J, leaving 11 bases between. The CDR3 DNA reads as TGTGCCAGCAAAAGGACAGCTACCGGGGAGCTGTTTTTT. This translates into CASKRTATGELFF.

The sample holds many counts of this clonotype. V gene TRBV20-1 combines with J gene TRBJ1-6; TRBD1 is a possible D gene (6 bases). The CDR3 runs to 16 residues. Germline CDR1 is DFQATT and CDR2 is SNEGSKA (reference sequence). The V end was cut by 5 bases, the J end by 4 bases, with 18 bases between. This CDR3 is CSAFKTGQIYNSPLHF. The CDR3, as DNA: TGCAGTGCTTTCAAGACAGGCCAGATATATAATTCACCCCTCCACTTT.

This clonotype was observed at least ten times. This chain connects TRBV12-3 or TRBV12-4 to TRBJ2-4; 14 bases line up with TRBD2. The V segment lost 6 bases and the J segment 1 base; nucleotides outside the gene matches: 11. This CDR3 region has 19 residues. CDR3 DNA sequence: TGTGCCAGCAGCCTGGGGGGGACTAGCGGGAGAGGGGCCAAAAACATTCAGTACTTC. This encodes CASSLGGTSGRGAKNIQYF.

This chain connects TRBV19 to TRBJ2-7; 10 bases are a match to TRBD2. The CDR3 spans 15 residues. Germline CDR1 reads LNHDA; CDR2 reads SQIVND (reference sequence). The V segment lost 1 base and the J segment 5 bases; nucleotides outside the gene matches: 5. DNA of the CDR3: TGTGCCAGTAGTATAGGGGCTAGCGGGAGCGACGAGCAGTACTTC. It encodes CASSIGASGSDEQYF.

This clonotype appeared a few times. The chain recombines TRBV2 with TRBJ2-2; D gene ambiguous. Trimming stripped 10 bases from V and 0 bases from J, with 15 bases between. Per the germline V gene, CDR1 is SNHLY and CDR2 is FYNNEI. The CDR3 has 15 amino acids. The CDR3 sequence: CATGIKPANTGELFF. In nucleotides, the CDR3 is TGTGCCACTGGAATAAAGCCCGCGAACACCGGGGAGCTGTTTTTT.

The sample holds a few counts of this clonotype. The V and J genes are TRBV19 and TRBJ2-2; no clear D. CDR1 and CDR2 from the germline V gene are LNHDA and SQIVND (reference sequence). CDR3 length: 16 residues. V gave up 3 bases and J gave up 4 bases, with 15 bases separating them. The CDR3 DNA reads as TGTGCCAGTAGTATGGCCCGCCCCTCGATCACCGGGGAGCTGTTTTTT. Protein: CASSMARPSITGELFF. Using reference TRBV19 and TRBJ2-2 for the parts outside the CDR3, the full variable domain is DGGITQSPKYLFRKEGQNVTLSCEQNLNHDAMYWYRQDPGQGLRLIYYSQIVNDFQKGDIAEGYSVSREKKESFPLTVTSAQKNPTAFYLCASSMARPSITGELFFGEGSRLTVL.

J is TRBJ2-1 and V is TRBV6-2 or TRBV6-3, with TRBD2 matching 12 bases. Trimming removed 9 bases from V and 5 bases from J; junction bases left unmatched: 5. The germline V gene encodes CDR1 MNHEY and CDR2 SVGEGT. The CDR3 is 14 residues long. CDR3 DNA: TGTGCCAGTCTCGGACTAGCGGGGAACAATGAGCAGTTCTTC. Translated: CASLGLAGNNEQFF.

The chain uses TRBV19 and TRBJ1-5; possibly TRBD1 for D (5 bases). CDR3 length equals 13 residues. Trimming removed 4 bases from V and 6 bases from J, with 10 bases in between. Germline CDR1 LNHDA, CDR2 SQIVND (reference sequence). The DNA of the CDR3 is TGTGCCAGTAGTACTCTTCAGGGTCAGCCCCAGCATTTT. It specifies CASSTLQGQPQHF.

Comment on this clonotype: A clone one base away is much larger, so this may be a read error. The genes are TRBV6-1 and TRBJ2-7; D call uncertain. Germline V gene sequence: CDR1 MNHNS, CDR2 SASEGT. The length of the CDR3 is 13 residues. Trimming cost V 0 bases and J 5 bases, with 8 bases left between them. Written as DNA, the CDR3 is TGTGCCAGCAGTGAAGCGCAGGCCGACGAGCAGTACTTC. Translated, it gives CASSEAQADEQYF.

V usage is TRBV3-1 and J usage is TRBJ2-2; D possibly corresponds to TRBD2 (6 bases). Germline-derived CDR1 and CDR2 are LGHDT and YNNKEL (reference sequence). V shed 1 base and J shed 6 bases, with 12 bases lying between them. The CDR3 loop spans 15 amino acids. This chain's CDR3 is CASSQGGASAGELFF. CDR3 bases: TGTGCCAGCAGCCAAGGCGGGGCTAGCGCCGGGGAGCTGTTTTTT.

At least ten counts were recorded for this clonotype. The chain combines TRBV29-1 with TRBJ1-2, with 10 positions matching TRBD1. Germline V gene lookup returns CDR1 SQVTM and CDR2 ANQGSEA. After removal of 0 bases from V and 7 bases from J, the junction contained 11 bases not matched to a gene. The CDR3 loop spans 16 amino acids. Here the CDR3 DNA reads TGCAGCGTTGAAGACCTTACGGGGACAGGGGCCGGTGGCTACACCTTC. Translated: CSVEDLTGTGAGGYTF.

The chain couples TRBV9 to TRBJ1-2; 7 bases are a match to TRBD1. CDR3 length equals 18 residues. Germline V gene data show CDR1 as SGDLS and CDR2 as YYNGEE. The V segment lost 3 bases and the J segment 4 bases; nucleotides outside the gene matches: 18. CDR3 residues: CASSERGGRNVVPYGYTF. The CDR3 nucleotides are TGTGCCAGCAGCGAGAGAGGGGGCCGGAATGTAGTCCCCTATGGCTACACCTTC. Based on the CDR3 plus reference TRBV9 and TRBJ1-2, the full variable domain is DSGVTQTPKHLITATGQRVTLRCSPRSGDLSVYWYQQSLDQGLQFLIQYYNGEERAKGNILERFSAQQFPDLHSELNLSSLELGDSALYFCASSERGGRNVVPYGYTFGSGTRLTVV.

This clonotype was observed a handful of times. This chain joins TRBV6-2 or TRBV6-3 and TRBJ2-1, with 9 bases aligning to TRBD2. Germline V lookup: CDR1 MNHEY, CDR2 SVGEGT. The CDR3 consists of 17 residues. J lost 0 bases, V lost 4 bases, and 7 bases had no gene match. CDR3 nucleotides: TGTGCCAGCAGTTTCCCCAGTAGCGGGAGCTCCTACAATGAGCAGTTCTTC. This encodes CASSFPSSGSSYNEQFF.

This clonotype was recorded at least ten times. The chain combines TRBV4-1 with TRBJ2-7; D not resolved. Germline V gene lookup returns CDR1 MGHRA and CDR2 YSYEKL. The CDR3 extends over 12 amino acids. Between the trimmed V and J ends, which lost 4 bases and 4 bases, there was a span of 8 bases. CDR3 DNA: TGCGCCAGCAGCCCATTTGGGTACGAGCAGTACTTC. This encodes CASSPFGYEQYF.

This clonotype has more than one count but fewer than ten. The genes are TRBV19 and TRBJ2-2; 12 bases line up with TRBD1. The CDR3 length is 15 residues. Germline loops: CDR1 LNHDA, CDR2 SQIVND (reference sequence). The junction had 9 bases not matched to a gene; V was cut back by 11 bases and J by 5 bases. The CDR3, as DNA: TGTGCCGGCGGCCGGGACAGGGGGCGTACCGGGGAGCTGTTTTTT. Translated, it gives CAGGRDRGRTGELFF.

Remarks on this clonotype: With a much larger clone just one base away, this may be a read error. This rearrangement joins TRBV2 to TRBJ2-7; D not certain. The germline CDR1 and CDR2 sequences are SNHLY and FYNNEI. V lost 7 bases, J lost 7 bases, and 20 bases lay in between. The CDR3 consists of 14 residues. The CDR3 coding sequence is TGTGCCAGCAAGCGAGACGGGCAATTTAATGAGCAGTACTTC. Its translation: CASKRDGQFNEQYF.

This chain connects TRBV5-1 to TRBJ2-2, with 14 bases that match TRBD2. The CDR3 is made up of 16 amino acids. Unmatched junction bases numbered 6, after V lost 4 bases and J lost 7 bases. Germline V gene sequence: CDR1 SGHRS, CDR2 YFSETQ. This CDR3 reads CASSPGLAGANGELFF. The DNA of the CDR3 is TGCGCCAGCAGCCCGGGACTAGCGGGAGCTAACGGGGAGCTGTTTTTT.

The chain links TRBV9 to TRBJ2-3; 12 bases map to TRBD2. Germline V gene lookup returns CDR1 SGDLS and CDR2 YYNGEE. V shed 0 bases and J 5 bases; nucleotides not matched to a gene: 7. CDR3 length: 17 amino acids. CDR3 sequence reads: CASSVASGRAGRDTQYF. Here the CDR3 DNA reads TGTGCCAGCAGCGTAGCTAGCGGGAGGGCCGGGAGAGATACGCAGTATTTT.

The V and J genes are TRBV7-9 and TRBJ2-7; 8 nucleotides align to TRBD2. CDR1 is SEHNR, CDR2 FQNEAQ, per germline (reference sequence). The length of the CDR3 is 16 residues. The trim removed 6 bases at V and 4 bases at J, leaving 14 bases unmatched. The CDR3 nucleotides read TGTGCCAGCAGAACCGAGGGAGCGGGAGTGAAGTACGAGCAGTACTTC. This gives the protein CASRTEGAGVKYEQYF.

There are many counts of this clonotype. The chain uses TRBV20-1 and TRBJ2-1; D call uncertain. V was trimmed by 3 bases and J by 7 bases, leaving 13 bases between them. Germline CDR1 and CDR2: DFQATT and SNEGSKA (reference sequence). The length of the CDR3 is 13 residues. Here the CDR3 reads CSARGWSSNEQFF. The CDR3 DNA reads TGCAGTGCTAGGGGCTGGTCGTCAAATGAGCAGTTCTTC.